The 23 T cell receptor beta chains below all came from one sample that was sequenced in a study of blood T cell repertoires in COVID-19. Generated by immunoSEQ multiplex PCR, the TCRdb table keeps only in-frame clones and is missing some. Of approximately 150,000 clones listed, roughly 89% were seen once; the top ten hold over 8.5%. Sequencing was done on a sample of peripheral blood. All receptors come from a woman aged 45-65 years with active or convalescent COVID-19.

V usage is TRBV6-5 and J usage is TRBJ2-2; 7 bases are shared with TRBD2. The V gene end was trimmed by 6 bases and the J gene end by 1 base; junction bases not matched to a gene: 5. The CDR3 spans 15 residues. Germline V CDR1 and CDR2: MNHEY, SVGAGI. The CDR3 DNA is TGTGCCAGCAGCGGACGGGGGGTGAACACCGGGGAGCTGTTTTTT. Translated, it gives CASSGRGVNTGELFF.

The chain has TRBV18 and TRBJ1-5; 7 nucleotides align to TRBD1. Germline V gene lookup returns CDR1 KGHSH and CDR2 LQKENI. The CDR3 covers 15 residues. V lost 3 bases, J lost 10 bases, and 12 bases stayed unmatched. The CDR3 is CASSPGDSLIQPQHF. The CDR3 region has the DNA TGTGCCAGCTCACCCGGGGACAGCCTTATCCAACCCCAGCATTTT.

The V gene is TRBV29-1, the J gene TRBJ2-1; D is possibly TRBD2 (6 bases). CDR1 is SQVTM, CDR2 ANQGSEA, per germline. The V and J ends lost 2 bases and 4 bases respectively, with 12 bases between them. The CDR3 runs 14 residues. CDR3 amino acids: CSVEIGLAYNEQFF. DNA for the CDR3: TGCAGCGTTGAAATAGGTCTAGCGTACAATGAGCAGTTCTTC.

V gene TRBV6-5 combines with J gene TRBJ2-3; D uncertain. The CDR3 is 14 residues long. Between the trimmed V and J ends, which lost 7 bases and 4 bases, there was a span of 15 bases. CDR1 MNHEY and CDR2 SVGAGI come from the germline V gene. CDR3 in amino acids: CASTYPEAADTQYF. In DNA, the CDR3 is TGTGCCAGCACCTACCCCGAGGCGGCAGATACGCAGTATTTT.

This clone has a handful of counts. The same CDR3 is also encoded by other DNA sequences in this sample. The CDR3 region is CASSQDLAGSYNEQFF. CDR3 coding DNA: TGTGCCAGCAGCCAAGATCTGGCGGGGTCCTACAATGAGCAGTTCTTC. The rearrangement links TRBV4-2 to TRBJ2-1, with a possible D match to TRBD2 (6 bases). Germline CDR1 reads LGHNA; CDR2 reads YNFKEQ. The CDR3 consists of 16 residues. The V end lost 0 bases, the J end lost 1 base, and 10 bases lay between the germline ends.

The chain uses TRBV3-1 (or the pseudogene TRBV3-2) and TRBJ2-2; D is perhaps TRBD1 (5 bases). Germline V CDR1 and CDR2: LGHDT, YNNKEL (reference sequence). The CDR3 is 15 residues long. The germline V and J ends were trimmed by 3 bases and 4 bases, with 12 bases remaining between them. The DNA of the CDR3 is TGTGCCAGCAGCCACAGGACAATTACCACCGGGGAGCTGTTTTTT. Translated: CASSHRTITTGELFF.

V is TRBV6-2 or TRBV6-3 and J is TRBJ2-2, with D perhaps TRBD1 (5 bases). CDR1 and CDR2 from the germline V gene are MNHEY and SVGEGT. The CDR3 consists of 15 residues. V shed 0 bases and J shed 3 bases, with 8 bases lying between them. DNA of the CDR3: TGTGCCAGCAGTTACTCGGGGCAGGACACCGGGGAGCTGTTTTTT. This gives the protein CASSYSGQDTGELFF.

This sequence joins TRBV7-9 and TRBJ2-2, with TRBD2 identical over 11 bases. CDR3 length: 17 residues. Germline V CDR1 and CDR2: SEHNR, FQNEAQ (reference sequence). After removal of 5 bases from V and 7 bases from J, the junction contained 12 bases not matched to a gene. CDR3 region: CASSPTLAGVYGGELFF. CDR3 DNA: TGTGCCAGCAGCCCAACACTAGCGGGAGTTTATGGCGGGGAGCTGTTTTTT.

This clone occurred once. This sequence joins TRBV7-9 and TRBJ1-1; TRBD1 is a possible D gene (5 bases). V lost 3 bases, J lost 5 bases, and 10 bases lay in between. The CDR3 runs to 13 residues. Germline CDR1 is SEHNR and CDR2 is FQNEAQ (reference sequence). For the CDR3, the DNA is TGTGCCAGCAGCTTTCAGGGAGGTACTGAAGCTTTCTTT. This codes for CASSFQGGTEAFF.

The chain combines TRBV11-2 with TRBJ2-1; D gene uncertain. With 3 bases removed from V and 0 bases from J, the gap between germline ends came to 6 bases. The CDR3 totals 14 residues. Germline V lookup: CDR1 SGHAT, CDR2 FQNNGV. CDR3 sequence reads: CASSLKSSYNEQFF. CDR3 coding DNA: TGTGCCAGCAGCTTGAAGAGCTCCTACAATGAGCAGTTCTTC.

This sequence joins TRBV5-1 and TRBJ1-2; 9 bases match TRBD1. Trimming at V came to 7 bases and at J to 3 bases, leaving 1 base not matched to a gene. Germline CDR1 SGHRS, CDR2 YFSETQ. There are 12 residues in the CDR3. In DNA form, the CDR3 reads TGCGCCAGCCGACAGGGGGACTATGGCTACACCTTC. It is translated as CASRQGDYGYTF.

This sequence joins TRBV29-1 and TRBJ2-7, with 7 nucleotides matching TRBD1. The CDR3 covers 16 residues. V trimming: 0 bases; J trimming: 0 bases; junction bases outside the gene matches: 8. CDR1 and CDR2 from the germline V gene are SQVTM and ANQGSEA. Written as DNA, the CDR3 is TGCAGCGTTGAAGACTTGAGGGGGCCTAGCTCCTACGAGCAGTACTTC. It yields the protein CSVEDLRGPSSYEQYF.

V is TRBV28 and J is TRBJ1-1; D uncertain. The V end lost 8 bases, the J end lost 3 bases, and 19 bases lay between the germline ends. This CDR3 comprises 15 residues. Germline CDR1 and CDR2: MDHEN and SYDVKM. In DNA, the CDR3 is TGTGCCAGCCAGACCTCTAGGGAGGCGTACACTGAAGCTTTCTTT. The encoded protein is CASQTSREAYTEAFF.

This sequence joins TRBV6-6 and TRBJ2-3; TRBD1 matches 7 bases. With 6 bases clipped from V and 2 bases from J, the junction kept 8 bases outside the gene matches. There are 15 residues in the CDR3. Germline V lookup: CDR1 MNHNY, CDR2 SVGAGI (reference sequence). The CDR3 coding sequence is TGTGCCAGCAGACGAGGACAGGAAGTCACAGATACGCAGTATTTT. It translates to CASRRGQEVTDTQYF.

The chain has TRBV20-1 and TRBJ2-1; 10 bases match TRBD1. The ends lost 3 bases at V and 2 bases at J; junction bases unmatched: 4. Germline CDR1 DFQATT, CDR2 SNEGSKA (reference sequence). This CDR3 comprises 15 residues. In DNA form, the CDR3 reads TGCAGTGCTAGTCCGGGACAGGGGACCTACAATGAGCAGTTCTTC. Translated, it gives CSASPGQGTYNEQFF.

V gene TRBV11-2 combines with J gene TRBJ2-7; D not certain. CDR1 is SGHAT, CDR2 FQNNGV, per germline. V was pared by 3 bases and J by 4 bases, with 4 bases between. The CDR3 runs to 11 residues. This chain's CDR3 is CASSLRYEQYF. The CDR3 DNA reads TGTGCCAGCAGCTTGAGATACGAGCAGTACTTC.

The V and J genes are TRBV24-1 and TRBJ2-6; the D gene is possibly TRBD2 (5 bases). The CDR3 is 15 residues long. Per the germline V gene, CDR1 is KGHDR and CDR2 is SFDVKD. V was trimmed by 2 bases and J by 3 bases, leaving 7 bases between them. In DNA form, the CDR3 reads TGTGCCACCAGTGATTGGGGAGATGGGGCCAACGTCCTGACTTTC. Translation gives CATSDWGDGANVLTF.

This clone was seen once. The rearrangement links TRBV11-2 to TRBJ1-6; D is unclear. In germline, CDR1 is SGHAT, CDR2 FQNNGV. The CDR3 extends over 16 amino acids. V dropped 0 bases and J dropped 4 bases, with 10 bases sitting between them. The CDR3 spells CASSLEQALYNSPLHF. CDR3 coding DNA: TGTGCCAGCAGCTTAGAGCAGGCCCTTTATAATTCACCCCTCCACTTT. Full variable domain (outside the CDR3, taken from reference TRBV11-2 and TRBJ1-6): EAGVAQSPRYKIIEKRQSVAFWCNPISGHATLYWYQQILGQGPKLLIQFQNNGVVDDSQLPKDRFSAERLKGVDSTLKIQPAKLEDSAVYLCASSLEQALYNSPLHFGNGTRLTVT.

The chain uses TRBV2 and TRBJ1-5, with 7 bases lining up with TRBD1. The CDR3 loop spans 14 amino acids. The V and J ends lost 2 bases and 7 bases, in that order; junction bases with no gene match: 5. Germline V lookup: CDR1 SNHLY, CDR2 FYNNEI. The CDR3 here is CASSELGQQQPQHF. In DNA form, the CDR3 reads TGTGCCAGCAGTGAATTGGGACAGCAGCAGCCCCAGCATTTT. The full variable domain, with the rest looked up from reference TRBV2 and TRBJ1-5, is EPEVTQTPSHQVTQMGQEVILRCVPISNHLYFYWYRQILGQKVEFLVSFYNNEISEKSEIFDDQFSVERPDGSNFTLKIRSTKLEDSAMYFCASSELGQQQPQHFGDGTRLSIL.

The chain recombines TRBV10-2 with TRBJ1-2; possible D gene TRBD1, 5 bases. Between the trimmed V and J ends, which lost 3 bases and 7 bases, there was a span of 6 bases. The CDR3 covers 11 residues. Germline-derived CDR1 and CDR2 are WSHSY and SAAADI. CDR3 DNA sequence: TGCGCCAGCAGTGAACAGGTTGGCTACACCTTC. Protein sequence: CASSEQVGYTF.

The DNA of the CDR3 is TGTGCCAGCAGCTTAGCTTGGGGACAGCTTATGAACACTGAAGCTTTCTTT. Protein product: CASSLAWGQLMNTEAFF. The V call is TRBV11-1, the J call TRBJ1-1, with 7 positions matching TRBD1. The CDR3 length is 17 residues. CDR1 and CDR2 (germline): SGHAT, FQDESV (reference sequence). The V gene end was trimmed by 0 bases and the J gene end by 0 bases; junction bases not matched to a gene: 7.

V usage is TRBV7-9 and J usage is TRBJ2-1; 7 bases are shared with TRBD1. Germline CDR1 is SEHNR and CDR2 is FQNEAQ (reference sequence). After removal of 5 bases from V and 0 bases from J, the junction contained 7 bases not matched to a gene. The CDR3 is 16 amino acids. As DNA, the CDR3 is TGTGCCAGCAGCCCACCGACAGGGAGCTCCTACAATGAGCAGTTCTTC. Amino acid sequence: CASSPPTGSSYNEQFF.

This clone showed up just a few times. The rearrangement links TRBV19 to TRBJ1-2; D is unclear. V was trimmed by 7 bases and J by 2 bases, leaving 20 bases between them. Per the germline V gene, CDR1 is LNHDA and CDR2 is SQIVND (reference sequence). There are 16 residues in the CDR3. DNA of the CDR3: TGTGCCAGTAACTCCCCAGCGGGCAGAAACAACTATGGCTACACCTTC. Its protein product is CASNSPAGRNNYGYTF.